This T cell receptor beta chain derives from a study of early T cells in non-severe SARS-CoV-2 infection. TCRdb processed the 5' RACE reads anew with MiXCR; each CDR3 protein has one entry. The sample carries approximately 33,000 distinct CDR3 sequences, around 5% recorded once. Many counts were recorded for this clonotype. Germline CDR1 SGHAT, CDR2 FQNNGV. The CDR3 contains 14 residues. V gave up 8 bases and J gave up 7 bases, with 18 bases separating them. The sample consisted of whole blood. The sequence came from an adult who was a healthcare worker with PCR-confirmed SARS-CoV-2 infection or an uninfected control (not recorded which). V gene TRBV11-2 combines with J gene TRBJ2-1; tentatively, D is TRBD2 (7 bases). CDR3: CASEGGAGGNEQFF. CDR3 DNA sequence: TGTGCCAGCGAAGGGGGGGCCGGCGGGAATGAGCAGTTCTTC.